This TCR beta chain was captured in a study of blood T cell repertoires in COVID-19. Across the study: COVID-19 samples collected from the United States, Italy and Spain covered acute and convalescent phases. In each case, the material was cDNA or gDNA derived from T cells, B-cell-depleted T cells, or PBMCs.

Methods used by the authors: Reference gene primers were amplified, and this amplification served to estimate nucleated cell counts. Assay used: immunoSEQ multiplex PCR; TCRdb lists only in-frame clones, some missing. The DNA gave D and trimming, while V, J and clone size come from that table. The data contain tens of thousands of clones, roughly 90% of them singletons. This receptor was obtained from a human donor in a cohort sampled during active COVID-19. The sample was peripheral blood.

CDR3 sequence (DNA): TGTGCCTGGAGTTTGGGACAGGTGAACACTGAAGCTTTCTTT. The encoded protein is CAWSLGQVNTEAFF. The chain combines TRBV30 with TRBJ1-1, with 8 bases that match TRBD1. CDR1 is GTSNPN and CDR2 is SVGIG in the germline V gene (reference sequence). After removal of 2 bases from V and 0 bases from J, the junction contained 2 bases not matched to a gene. CDR3 length equals 14 residues.